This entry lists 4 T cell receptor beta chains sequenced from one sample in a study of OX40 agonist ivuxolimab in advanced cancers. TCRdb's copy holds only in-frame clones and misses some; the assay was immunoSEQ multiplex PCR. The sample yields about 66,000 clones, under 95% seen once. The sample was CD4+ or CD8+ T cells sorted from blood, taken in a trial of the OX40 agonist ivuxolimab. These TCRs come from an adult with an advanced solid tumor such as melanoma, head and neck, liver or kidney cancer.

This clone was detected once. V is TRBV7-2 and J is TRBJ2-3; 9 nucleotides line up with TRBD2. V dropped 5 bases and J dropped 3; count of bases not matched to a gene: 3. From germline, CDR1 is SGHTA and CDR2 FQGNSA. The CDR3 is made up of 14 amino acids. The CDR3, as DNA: TGTGCCAGCAGCGTTAGCGGGAGTACAGATACGCAGTATTTT. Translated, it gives CASSVSGSTDTQYF.

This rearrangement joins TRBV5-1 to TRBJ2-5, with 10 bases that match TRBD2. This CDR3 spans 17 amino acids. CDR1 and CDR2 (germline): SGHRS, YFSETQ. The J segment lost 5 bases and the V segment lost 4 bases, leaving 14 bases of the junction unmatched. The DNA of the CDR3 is TGCGCCAGCAGCCCCTCCGTGGCTAGCGGGAGCTTGGAGACCCAGTACTTC. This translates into CASSPSVASGSLETQYF.

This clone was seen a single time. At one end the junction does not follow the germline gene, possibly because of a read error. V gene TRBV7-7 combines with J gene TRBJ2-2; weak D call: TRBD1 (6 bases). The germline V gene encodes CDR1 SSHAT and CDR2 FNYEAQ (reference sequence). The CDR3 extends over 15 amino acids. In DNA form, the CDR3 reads TGTGCTAGCAGCTTAGGGCAGGGGTACACCGGGGAGCTGTTTTTT. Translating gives CASSLGQGYTGELFF.

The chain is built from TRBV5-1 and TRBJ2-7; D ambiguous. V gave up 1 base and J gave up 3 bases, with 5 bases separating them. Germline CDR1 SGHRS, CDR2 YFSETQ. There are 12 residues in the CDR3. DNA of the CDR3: TGCGCCAGCAGCTTGAACAACTACGAGCAGTACTTC. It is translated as CASSLNNYEQYF.